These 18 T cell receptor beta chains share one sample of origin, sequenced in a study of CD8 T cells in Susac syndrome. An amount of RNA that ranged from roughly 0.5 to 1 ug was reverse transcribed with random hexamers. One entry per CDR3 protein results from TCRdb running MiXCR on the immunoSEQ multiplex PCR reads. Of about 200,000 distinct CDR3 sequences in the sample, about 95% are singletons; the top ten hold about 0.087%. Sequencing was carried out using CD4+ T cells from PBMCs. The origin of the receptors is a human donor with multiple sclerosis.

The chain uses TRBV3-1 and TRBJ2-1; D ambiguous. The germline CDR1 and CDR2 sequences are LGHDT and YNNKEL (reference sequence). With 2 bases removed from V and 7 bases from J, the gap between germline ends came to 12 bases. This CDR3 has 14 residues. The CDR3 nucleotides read TGTGCCAGCAGCCAATTGAGTGGGCCGAATGAGCAGTTCTTC. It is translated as CASSQLSGPNEQFF.

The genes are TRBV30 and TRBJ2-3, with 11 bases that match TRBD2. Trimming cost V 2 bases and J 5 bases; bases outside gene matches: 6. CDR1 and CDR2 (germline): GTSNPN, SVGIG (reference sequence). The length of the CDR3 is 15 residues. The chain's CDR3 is CAWSRGLAGIDTQYF. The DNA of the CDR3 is TGTGCCTGGAGTCGAGGACTAGCGGGTATAGATACGCAGTATTTT. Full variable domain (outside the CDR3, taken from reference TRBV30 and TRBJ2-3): SQTIHQWPATLVQPVGSPLSLECTVEGTSNPNLYWYRQAAGRGLQLLFYSVGIGQISSEVPQNLSASRPQDRQFILSSKKLLLSDSGFYLCAWSRGLAGIDTQYFGPGTRLTVL.

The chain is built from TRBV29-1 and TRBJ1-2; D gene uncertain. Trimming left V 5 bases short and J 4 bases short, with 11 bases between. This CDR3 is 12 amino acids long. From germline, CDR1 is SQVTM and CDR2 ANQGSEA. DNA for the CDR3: TGCAGCGTTCCGGACCGCTCCTATGGCTACACCTTC. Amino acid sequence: CSVPDRSYGYTF.

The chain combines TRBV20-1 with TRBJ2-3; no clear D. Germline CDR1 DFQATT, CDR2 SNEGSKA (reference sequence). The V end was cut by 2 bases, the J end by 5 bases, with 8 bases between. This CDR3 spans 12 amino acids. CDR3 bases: TGCAGTGCTAGATTGTCGGGAGATACGCAGTATTTT. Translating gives CSARLSGDTQYF.

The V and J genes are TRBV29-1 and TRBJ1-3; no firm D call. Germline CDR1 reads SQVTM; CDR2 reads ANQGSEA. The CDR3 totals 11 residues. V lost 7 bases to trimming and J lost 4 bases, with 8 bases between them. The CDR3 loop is CSGTSGNTIYF. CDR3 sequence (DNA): TGCAGCGGGACCTCGGGAAACACCATATATTTT.

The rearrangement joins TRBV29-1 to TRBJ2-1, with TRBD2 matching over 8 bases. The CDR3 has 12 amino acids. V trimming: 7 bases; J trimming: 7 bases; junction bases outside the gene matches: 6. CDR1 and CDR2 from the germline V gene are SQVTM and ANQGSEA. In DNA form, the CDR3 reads TGCAGCGCCAGACTAGCGTCGAATGAGCAGTTCTTC. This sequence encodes CSARLASNEQFF.

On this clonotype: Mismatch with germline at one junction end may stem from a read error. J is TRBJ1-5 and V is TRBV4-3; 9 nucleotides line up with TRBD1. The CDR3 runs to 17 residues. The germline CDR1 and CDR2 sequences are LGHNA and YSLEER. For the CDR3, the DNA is TGCGCCAGCAGCCAAGGCCGCCAGGACAGGGGCTATCAGCCTCAGCATTTT. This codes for CASSQGRQDRGYQPQHF.

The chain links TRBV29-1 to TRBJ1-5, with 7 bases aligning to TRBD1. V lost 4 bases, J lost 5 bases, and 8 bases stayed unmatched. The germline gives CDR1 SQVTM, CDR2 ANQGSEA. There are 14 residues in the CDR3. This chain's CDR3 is CSVAGGTVDQPQHF. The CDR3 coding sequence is TGCAGCGTTGCGGGAGGGACAGTGGATCAGCCCCAGCATTTT.

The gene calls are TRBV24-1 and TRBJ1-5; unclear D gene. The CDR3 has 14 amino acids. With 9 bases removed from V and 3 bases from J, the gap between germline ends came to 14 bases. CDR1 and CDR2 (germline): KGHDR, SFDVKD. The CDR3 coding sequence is TGTGCCACCGGGGATCCGGAGGCCAATCAGCCCCAGCATTTT. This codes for CATGDPEANQPQHF.

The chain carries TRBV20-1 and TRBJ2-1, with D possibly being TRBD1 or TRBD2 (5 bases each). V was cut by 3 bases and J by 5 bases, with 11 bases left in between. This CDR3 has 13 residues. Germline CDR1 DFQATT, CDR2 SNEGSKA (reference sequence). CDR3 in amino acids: CSASRGPHNEQFF. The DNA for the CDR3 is TGCAGTGCTAGCCGGGGCCCTCACAATGAGCAGTTCTTC.

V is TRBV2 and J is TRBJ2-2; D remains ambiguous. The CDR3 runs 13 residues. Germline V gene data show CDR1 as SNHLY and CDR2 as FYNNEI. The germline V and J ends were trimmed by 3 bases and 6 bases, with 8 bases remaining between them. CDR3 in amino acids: CASSEVDAGELFF. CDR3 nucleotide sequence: TGTGCCAGCAGTGAGGTGGACGCCGGGGAGCTGTTTTTT.

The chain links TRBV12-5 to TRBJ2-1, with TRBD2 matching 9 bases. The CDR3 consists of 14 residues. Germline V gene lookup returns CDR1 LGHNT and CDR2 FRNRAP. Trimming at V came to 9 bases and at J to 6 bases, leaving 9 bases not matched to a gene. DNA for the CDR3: TGTGCTAGCACTTTAGCGGGAGTCCTCAATGAGCAGTTCTTC. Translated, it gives CASTLAGVLNEQFF.

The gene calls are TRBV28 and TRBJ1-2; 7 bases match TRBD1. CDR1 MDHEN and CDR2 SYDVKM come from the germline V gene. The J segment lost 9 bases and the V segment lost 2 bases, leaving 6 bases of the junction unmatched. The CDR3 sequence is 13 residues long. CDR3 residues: CASSLRGTVSYTF. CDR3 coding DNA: TGTGCCAGCAGTTTAAGGGGGACAGTAAGCTACACCTTC.

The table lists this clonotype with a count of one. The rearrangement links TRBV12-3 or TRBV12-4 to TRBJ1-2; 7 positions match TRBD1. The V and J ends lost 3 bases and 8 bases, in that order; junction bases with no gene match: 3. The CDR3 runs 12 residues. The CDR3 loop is CASSLKGAGYTF. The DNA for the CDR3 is TGTGCCAGCAGTTTGAAGGGGGCCGGCTACACCTTC.

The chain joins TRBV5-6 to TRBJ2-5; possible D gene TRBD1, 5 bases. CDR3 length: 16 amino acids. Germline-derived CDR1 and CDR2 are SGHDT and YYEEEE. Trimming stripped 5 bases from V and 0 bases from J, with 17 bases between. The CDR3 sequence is CASSPPAGMYQETQYF. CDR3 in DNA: TGTGCCAGCAGTCCCCCCGCAGGGATGTACCAAGAGACCCAGTACTTC.

The CDR3 DNA sequence: TGTGCCAGCAGTTACGGGGGGACCACAGATACGCAGTATTTT. Translated, it gives CASSYGGTTDTQYF. This sequence joins TRBV6-5 and TRBJ2-3, with D perhaps TRBD2 (6 bases). The germline CDR1 and CDR2 sequences are MNHEY and SVGAGI. This CDR3 has 14 residues. The germline V and J ends were trimmed by 2 bases and 2 bases, with 8 bases remaining between them.

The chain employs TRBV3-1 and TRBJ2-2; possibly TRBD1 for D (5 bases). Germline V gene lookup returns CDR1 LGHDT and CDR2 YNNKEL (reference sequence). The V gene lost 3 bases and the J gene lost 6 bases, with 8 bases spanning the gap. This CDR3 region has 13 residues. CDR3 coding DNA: TGTGCCAGCAGCCAGACAGCTGCCGGGGAGCTGTTTTTT. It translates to CASSQTAAGELFF. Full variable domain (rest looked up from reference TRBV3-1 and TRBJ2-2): DTAVSQTPKYLVTQMGNDKSIKCEQNLGHDTMYWYKQDSKKFLKIMFSYNNKELIINETVPNRFSPKSPDKAHLNLHINSLELGDSAVYFCASSQTAAGELFFGEGSRLTVL.

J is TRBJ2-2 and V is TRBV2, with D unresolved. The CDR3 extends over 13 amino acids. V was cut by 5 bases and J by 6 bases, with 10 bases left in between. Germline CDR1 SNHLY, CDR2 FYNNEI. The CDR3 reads CASSSGSAGELFF. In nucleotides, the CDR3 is TGTGCCAGCAGTTCTGGATCGGCCGGGGAGCTGTTTTTT.